The entry below gives a single T cell receptor (beta chain) sequence along with its context. Its antigen is not known. The data originate from a study of cytomegalovirus exposure and HLA in healthy donors. Whole-study results and caveats: Analyzed later, association rates of TCRs varied across HLA loci, with DRB1 most and HLA-C fewest.

Per the germline V gene, CDR1 is SGHRS and CDR2 is YFSETQ. This CDR3 contains 15 residues. V was shortened by 4 bases and J by 5 bases, with 15 bases between the two germline ends. 60 Vbeta and 13 Jbeta primers were used in PCR. The protocol was immunoSEQ multiplex PCR, while the TCRdb copy is restricted to in-frame clones and leaves out a portion. The sample lists 150,000 to 160,000 clones, 65% to 75% seen once, with around 2.8% in the top ten. The TCR comes from a man aged 18 to 30 in good health and CMV-seronegative. The sequencing sample was made of PBMCs. The chain joins TRBV5-1 to TRBJ1-4, with D hard to call. The CDR3 nucleotides read TGCGCCAGCAGCACTGGACGGGGAACGAATGAAAAACTGTTTTTT. Translating gives CASSTGRGTNEKLFF.